This T cell receptor (beta chain) was captured in a study of shared clonotypes between healthy human individuals. Libraries were prepared by immunoSEQ multiplex PCR; TCRdb keeps only in-frame clonotypes and omits some of them. The sample has roughly 650,000 clones, approximately 97% seen once; the top ten hold less than 0.065%. CDR3 length: 13 amino acids. Germline V gene data show CDR1 as SGHRS and CDR2 as YFSETQ. V gave up 4 bases and J gave up 7 bases, with 14 bases separating them. This clone occurred once. This sequence was found in a woman aged 25 to 39 in good health. The V call is TRBV5-1, the J call TRBJ2-5; a possible D gene is TRBD1 (6 bases). The source material was naive CD4+ T cells sorted from blood. Specified subset: CD45RA+ positively selected. This chain's CDR3 is CASSGGPEGTQYF. The CDR3 DNA follows: TGCGCCAGCAGCGGGGGCCCCGAGGGGACCCAGTACTTC. The variable domain in full, with the rest retrieved from reference TRBV5-1 and TRBJ2-5, is KAGVTQTPRYLIKTRGQQVTLSCSPISGHRSVSWYQQTPGQGLQFLFEYFSETQRNKGNFPGRFSGRQFSNSRSEMNVSTLELGDSALYLCASSGGPEGTQYFGPGTRLLVL.